This TCR beta chain is drawn from a study of blood T cell repertoires in COVID-19. Overall study: The United States, Italy and Spain were the sources of the acute and convalescent COVID-19 samples. The analysed material was cDNA or gDNA that came from T cells, B-cell-depleted T cells, or PBMCs.

The CDR3 spans 16 residues. Trimming removed 3 bases from V and 5 bases from J; junction bases left unmatched: 8. CDR1 and CDR2 (germline): KGHSH, LQKENI. In the source study's methods: Researchers report that nucleated cell counts were estimated from reference gene primer amplification. The data were produced by immunoSEQ multiplex PCR, yet TCRdb's version contains in-frame clones alone and is incomplete. V and J calls and clone size come straight from that table; D and trimming were deduced from the DNA. Among about 170,000 clones listed, about 88% were seen once. V and J are TRBV18 and TRBJ2-2, with TRBD2 matching over 8 bases. The receptor's source is an elderly woman in a cohort sampled during active or convalescent COVID-19. The sample taken for sequencing was peripheral blood. The CDR3 coding sequence is TGTGCCAGCTCACCCTCGCCCGGGGGGGAAACCGGGGAGCTGTTTTTT. This gives the protein CASSPSPGGETGELFF. Full variable domain (outside the CDR3, taken from reference TRBV18 and TRBJ2-2): NAGVMQNPRHLVRRRGQEARLRCSPMKGHSHVYWYRQLPEEGLKFMVYLQKENIIDESGMPKERFSAEFPKEGPSILRIQQVVRGDSAAYFCASSPSPGGETGELFFGEGSRLTVL.